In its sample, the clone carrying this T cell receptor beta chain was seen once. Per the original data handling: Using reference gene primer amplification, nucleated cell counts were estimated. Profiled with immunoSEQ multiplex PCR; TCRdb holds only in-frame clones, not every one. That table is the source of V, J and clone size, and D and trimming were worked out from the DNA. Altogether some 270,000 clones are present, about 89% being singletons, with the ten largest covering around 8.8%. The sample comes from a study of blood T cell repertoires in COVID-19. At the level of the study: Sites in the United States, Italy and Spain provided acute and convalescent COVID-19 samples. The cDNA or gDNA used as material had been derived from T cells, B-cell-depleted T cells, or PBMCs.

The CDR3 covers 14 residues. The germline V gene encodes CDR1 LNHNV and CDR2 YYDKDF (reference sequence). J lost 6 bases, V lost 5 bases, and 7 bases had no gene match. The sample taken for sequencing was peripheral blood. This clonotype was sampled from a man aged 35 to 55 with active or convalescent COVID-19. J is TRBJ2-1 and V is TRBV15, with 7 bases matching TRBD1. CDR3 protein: CATSLDRATNEQFF. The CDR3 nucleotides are TGTGCCACCAGCCTTGACAGGGCAACCAATGAGCAGTTCTTC. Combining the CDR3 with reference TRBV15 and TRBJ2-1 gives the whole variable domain DAMVIQNPRYQVTQFGKPVTLSCSQTLNHNVMYWYQQKSSQAPKLLFHYYDKDFNNEADTPDNFQSRRPNTSFCFLDIRSPGLGDTAMYLCATSLDRATNEQFFGPGTRLTVL.